These T cell receptor beta chains were read from a single sample in a study of shared clonotypes between healthy human individuals. Clones were sequenced by immunoSEQ multiplex PCR, and TCRdb holds only the in-frame ones, with some missing. This table holds roughly 2.2 million clones, less than 95% found once. The sample comprised naive CD4+ T cells from PBMCs. These receptor sequences come from a man younger than 30 in good health. Some clones in this sample may be carry-over from other donors' samples. CDR3s include the opening cysteine and the closing phenylalanine or tryptophan. The order of the fields is J gene, clone size, D gene, V gene, CDR3 protein. D genes are given only for firm matches. Only some rows state a clone size, as once, few, many or a class for expanded clones.

j_call: TRBJ2-7; clone_size: NA; d_call: NA; v_call: TRBV5-4; cdr3_aa: CASSLPSAAGSSYEQYF
j_call: TRBJ1-1; clone_size: NA; d_call: NA; v_call: TRBV29-1; cdr3_aa: CSVDRGMNTEAFF
j_call: TRBJ2-7; clone_size: NA; d_call: TRBD2; v_call: TRBV28; cdr3_aa: CASRRRTSGRTHGEQYF
j_call: TRBJ2-5; clone_size: NA; d_call: NA; v_call: TRBV5-6; cdr3_aa: CASSITRKETQYF
j_call: TRBJ1-1; clone_size: NA; d_call: NA; v_call: TRBV5-1; cdr3_aa: CASSLEPGANTEAFF
j_call: TRBJ2-1; clone_size: few; d_call: NA; v_call: TRBV9; cdr3_aa: CASSVAWGNEQFF
j_call: TRBJ2-2; clone_size: NA; d_call: NA; v_call: TRBV5-1; cdr3_aa: CASSLAGGVGELFF
j_call: TRBJ1-1; clone_size: NA; d_call: NA; v_call: TRBV5-4; cdr3_aa: CASSLDTLNTEAFF
j_call: TRBJ1-1; clone_size: NA; d_call: NA; v_call: TRBV6-5; cdr3_aa: CASRVKGTEAFF
j_call: TRBJ1-4; clone_size: NA; d_call: NA; v_call: TRBV27; cdr3_aa: CASSLQAAEKLFF
j_call: TRBJ1-2; clone_size: NA; d_call: TRBD1; v_call: TRBV29-1; cdr3_aa: CSVMRQGGSGYTF
j_call: TRBJ1-5; clone_size: NA; d_call: TRBD1; v_call: TRBV6-5; cdr3_aa: CASSYSGQGQPQHF
j_call: TRBJ2-7; clone_size: NA; d_call: NA; v_call: TRBV30; cdr3_aa: CAWSVRLISRVSYEQYF
j_call: TRBJ1-2; clone_size: NA; d_call: NA; v_call: TRBV6-5; cdr3_aa: CASSYSRENYGYTF
j_call: TRBJ2-2; clone_size: NA; d_call: TRBD1; v_call: TRBV9; cdr3_aa: CASSVSSRQGNTGELFF
j_call: TRBJ1-3; clone_size: once; d_call: NA; v_call: TRBV15; cdr3_aa: CATSRGQMKFRGNTIYF
j_call: TRBJ2-2; clone_size: NA; d_call: NA; v_call: TRBV11-3; cdr3_aa: CASSLEGSRENGELFF
j_call: TRBJ1-1; clone_size: NA; d_call: NA; v_call: TRBV5-1; cdr3_aa: CASSSFAGTEAFF
j_call: TRBJ2-3; clone_size: NA; d_call: NA; v_call: TRBV7-3; cdr3_aa: CASSLLSGGTDTQYF
j_call: TRBJ1-5; clone_size: NA; d_call: NA; v_call: TRBV6-1; cdr3_aa: CASSHRVWQPQHF
j_call: TRBJ2-3; clone_size: NA; d_call: TRBD2; v_call: TRBV7-8; cdr3_aa: CASSLVASGTTDTQYF
j_call: TRBJ1-1; clone_size: NA; d_call: NA; v_call: TRBV18; cdr3_aa: CASSPRSRENTEAFF
j_call: TRBJ2-5; clone_size: NA; d_call: NA; v_call: TRBV6-1; cdr3_aa: CASSPRETQYF
j_call: TRBJ2-3; clone_size: NA; d_call: TRBD2; v_call: TRBV9; cdr3_aa: CASSVATAGWAGGRTADTQYF
j_call: TRBJ1-3; clone_size: NA; d_call: NA; v_call: TRBV7-9; cdr3_aa: CASSRDNLSSGNTIYF
j_call: TRBJ2-2; clone_size: NA; d_call: TRBD1; v_call: TRBV5-1; cdr3_aa: CASSLTGVNTGELFF
j_call: TRBJ1-2; clone_size: NA; d_call: NA; v_call: TRBV5-4; cdr3_aa: CASSTGAVVYGYTF
j_call: TRBJ2-7; clone_size: NA; d_call: NA; v_call: TRBV18; cdr3_aa: CASSPLSGGGNEQYF
j_call: TRBJ1-3; clone_size: NA; d_call: NA; v_call: TRBV5-1; cdr3_aa: CASSDPRGSNTIYF
j_call: TRBJ2-7; clone_size: NA; d_call: NA; v_call: TRBV28; cdr3_aa: CASSLWSGGYEQYF
j_call: TRBJ1-4; clone_size: NA; d_call: TRBD1; v_call: TRBV19; cdr3_aa: CASGLGWGTVDEKLFF
j_call: TRBJ2-7; clone_size: NA; d_call: NA; v_call: TRBV19; cdr3_aa: CASSIIVGSSYEQYF
j_call: TRBJ2-7; clone_size: NA; d_call: NA; v_call: TRBV27; cdr3_aa: CASSLKGHRSSYEQYF
j_call: TRBJ1-5; clone_size: NA; d_call: NA; v_call: TRBV4-2; cdr3_aa: CASSPGRAHSNQPQHF
j_call: TRBJ1-1; clone_size: NA; d_call: NA; v_call: TRBV6-6; cdr3_aa: CASSYEPNPYTEAFF
j_call: TRBJ2-1; clone_size: NA; d_call: NA; v_call: TRBV10-3; cdr3_aa: CAIDPSGNEQFF
j_call: TRBJ2-1; clone_size: NA; d_call: NA; v_call: TRBV30; cdr3_aa: CAWEGSYNEQFF
j_call: TRBJ1-2; clone_size: NA; d_call: NA; v_call: TRBV6-6; cdr3_aa: CASTAGGHNTF
j_call: TRBJ2-3; clone_size: NA; d_call: TRBD2; v_call: TRBV29-1; cdr3_aa: CSTAGVKSDTQYF
j_call: TRBJ2-5; clone_size: NA; d_call: TRBD1; v_call: TRBV4-3; cdr3_aa: CASSPGQGARETQYF
j_call: TRBJ1-3; clone_size: NA; d_call: NA; v_call: TRBV5-1; cdr3_aa: CASSSDASSGNTIYF
j_call: TRBJ2-7; clone_size: few; d_call: TRBD2; v_call: TRBV7-9; cdr3_aa: CASSLSGSSYEQYF
j_call: TRBJ1-4; clone_size: NA; d_call: NA; v_call: TRBV11-2; cdr3_aa: CASSSRDKNEKLFF
j_call: TRBJ2-7; clone_size: NA; d_call: TRBD2; v_call: TRBV18; cdr3_aa: CASSPLAGEEQYF
j_call: TRBJ2-2; clone_size: NA; d_call: NA; v_call: TRBV2; cdr3_aa: CASREDRHTGELFF
j_call: TRBJ2-5; clone_size: once; d_call: TRBD2; v_call: TRBV9; cdr3_aa: CASSAQLAVQETQYF
j_call: TRBJ1-5; clone_size: NA; d_call: TRBD1; v_call: TRBV7-2; cdr3_aa: CASSPGQGSNQPQHF
j_call: TRBJ2-2; clone_size: NA; d_call: TRBD2; v_call: TRBV27; cdr3_aa: CASSLLVSSGQQAGELFF
j_call: TRBJ2-7; clone_size: NA; d_call: TRBD2; v_call: TRBV27; cdr3_aa: CASKLSGTYEQYF
j_call: TRBJ2-7; clone_size: NA; d_call: NA; v_call: TRBV14; cdr3_aa: CASSQDWGEWGSYEQYF
j_call: TRBJ1-1; clone_size: NA; d_call: TRBD1; v_call: TRBV7-9; cdr3_aa: CASSYGTGVEAFF
j_call: TRBJ2-1; clone_size: NA; d_call: NA; v_call: TRBV2; cdr3_aa: CASKFLGNEQFF
j_call: TRBJ1-3; clone_size: NA; d_call: NA; v_call: TRBV29-1; cdr3_aa: CSVGERNTIYF
j_call: TRBJ2-3; clone_size: NA; d_call: TRBD1; v_call: TRBV6-5; cdr3_aa: CASSGQGASTDTQYF
j_call: TRBJ1-2; clone_size: NA; d_call: NA; v_call: TRBV7-2; cdr3_aa: CASSLQVPLAIYGYTF
j_call: TRBJ1-5; clone_size: NA; d_call: NA; v_call: TRBV2; cdr3_aa: CASSQGSGKVVGSNQPQHF
j_call: TRBJ2-1; clone_size: NA; d_call: NA; v_call: TRBV5-1; cdr3_aa: CASSSGVGSYNEQFF
j_call: TRBJ1-2; clone_size: NA; d_call: NA; v_call: TRBV27; cdr3_aa: CASTSLLRRGPLGYTF
j_call: TRBJ2-3; clone_size: NA; d_call: TRBD2; v_call: TRBV7-9; cdr3_aa: CASSVGVSAGRGTDTQYF
j_call: TRBJ2-7; clone_size: NA; d_call: TRBD1; v_call: TRBV5-1; cdr3_aa: CASSFNRGPYEQYF